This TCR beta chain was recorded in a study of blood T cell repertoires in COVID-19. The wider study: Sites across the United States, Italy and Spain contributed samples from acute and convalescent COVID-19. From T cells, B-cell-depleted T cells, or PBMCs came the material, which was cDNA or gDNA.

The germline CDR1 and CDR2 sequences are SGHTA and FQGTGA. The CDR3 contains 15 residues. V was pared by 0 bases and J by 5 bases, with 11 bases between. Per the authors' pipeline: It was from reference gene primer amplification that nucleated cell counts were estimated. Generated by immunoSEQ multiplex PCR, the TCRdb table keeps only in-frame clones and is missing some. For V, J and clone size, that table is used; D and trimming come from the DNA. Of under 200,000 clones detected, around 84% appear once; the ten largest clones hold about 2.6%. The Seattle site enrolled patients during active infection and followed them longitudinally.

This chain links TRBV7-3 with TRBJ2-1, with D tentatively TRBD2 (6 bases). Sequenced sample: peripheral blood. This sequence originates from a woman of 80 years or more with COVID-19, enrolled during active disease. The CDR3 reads CASSLTSGANNEQFF. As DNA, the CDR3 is TGTGCCAGCAGCTTAACTAGCGGAGCCAACAATGAGCAGTTCTTC.